A selection of T cell receptor beta chains follows, all from one sample in a study of blood T cell repertoires in COVID-19. Only in-frame clones appear in the TCRdb table, and some are missing; sequencing was by immunoSEQ multiplex PCR. The sample contains approximately 180,000 clones, more than 70% of which appear only once. The specimen was peripheral blood. The receptors were gathered from a person aged 65-85 years with COVID-19, enrolled during active disease. Both conserved end residues are part of each CDR3. The order of the fields is clone size, J gene, D gene, V gene, CDR3 protein, CDR3 DNA. D genes are given only for firm matches. Not every row has a clone size; where given, it reads once, few, many or a size class.

size: once; J: TRBJ1-3; D: .; V: TRBV11-2; CDR3: CASSPGLSSGNTIYF; DNA: TGTGCCAGCAGCCCAGGATTAAGCTCTGGAAACACCATATATTTT
size: once; J: TRBJ1-1; D: TRBD1; V: TRBV5-6; CDR3: CASSAGTGGPEAFF; DNA: TGTGCCAGCAGCGCCGGGACAGGGGGCCCTGAAGCTTTCTTT
size: .; J: TRBJ1-5; D: .; V: TRBV15; CDR3: CATSRTQQGSQPQHF; DNA: TGTGCCACCAGCAGAACGCAACAGGGTTCTCAGCCCCAGCATTTT
size: .; J: TRBJ2-1; D: TRBD2; V: TRBV13; CDR3: CASSLARTSGRLEQFF; DNA: TGTGCCAGCAGCTTAGCCCGGACTAGCGGGAGACTTGAGCAGTTCTTC
size: .; J: TRBJ1-6; D: .; V: TRBV5-1; CDR3: CASSLVPDNSPLHF; DNA: TGCGCCAGCAGCTTGGTACCAGATAATTCACCCCTCCACTTT
size: .; J: TRBJ2-5; D: TRBD2; V: TRBV25-1; CDR3: CASHGREEIQETQYF; DNA: TGTGCCAGCCATGGGCGGGAGGAGATTCAAGAGACCCAGTACTTC
size: .; J: TRBJ2-7; D: TRBD2; V: TRBV23-1; CDR3: CASSQVKAGGPLVSYEQYF; DNA: TGCGCCAGCAGTCAAGTTAAAGCGGGAGGCCCCCTCGTTTCCTACGAGCAGTACTTC
size: .; J: TRBJ2-5; D: .; V: TRBV29-1; CDR3: CSVRLGYQETQYF; DNA: TGCAGCGTCCGGCTCGGGTACCAAGAGACCCAGTACTTC
size: .; J: TRBJ2-3; D: TRBD2; V: TRBV2; CDR3: CASRQTSGSADTQYF; DNA: TGTGCCAGCAGACAAACTAGCGGGAGTGCAGATACGCAGTATTTT
size: .; J: TRBJ2-1; D: TRBD2; V: TRBV15; CDR3: CATSRDGSGGASNEQFF; DNA: TGTGCCACCAGCAGAGATGGATCGGGGGGGGCCTCGAATGAGCAGTTCTTC
size: .; J: TRBJ1-2; D: TRBD1; V: TRBV25-1; CDR3: CASSIPSTGGGGYTF; DNA: TGTGCCAGCAGTATCCCTTCGACAGGGGGCGGTGGCTACACCTTC
size: once; J: TRBJ1-2; D: .; V: TRBV28; CDR3: CASSLIQHNYGYTF; DNA: TGTGCCAGCAGTTTGATTCAACACAACTATGGCTACACCTTC
size: .; J: TRBJ1-5; D: .; V: TRBV9; CDR3: CASSGGQINQPQHF; DNA: TGTGCCAGCAGCGGAGGACAGATTAATCAGCCCCAGCATTTT
size: .; J: TRBJ1-5; D: .; V: TRBV11-3; CDR3: CASSVRDTYSNQPQHF; DNA: TGTGCCAGCAGCGTCCGGGACACTTATAGCAATCAGCCCCAGCATTTT
size: .; J: TRBJ1-5; D: .; V: TRBV19; CDR3: CASRGGQYNQPQHF; DNA: TGTGCCAGTCGAGGGGGACAATACAATCAGCCCCAGCATTTT
size: .; J: TRBJ2-3; D: .; V: TRBV29-1; CDR3: CSANPVTDTQYF; DNA: TGCAGCGCTAATCCCGTGACAGATACGCAGTATTTT
size: .; J: TRBJ1-1; D: TRBD1; V: TRBV5-6; CDR3: CASSFRDREAFF; DNA: TGTGCCAGCAGCTTCAGGGACAGAGAAGCTTTCTTT
size: .; J: TRBJ2-2; D: .; V: TRBV27; CDR3: CASRWRSNTGELFF; DNA: TGTGCCAGCAGATGGCGGTCGAACACCGGGGAGCTGTTTTTT
size: few; J: TRBJ2-7; D: .; V: TRBV5-6; CDR3: CASSLLQGATYEQYF; DNA: TGTGCCAGCAGCTTATTGCAAGGGGCCACCTACGAGCAGTACTTC
size: .; J: TRBJ2-5; D: TRBD1; V: TRBV5-1; CDR3: CASSLIPNRGLMSGETQYF; DNA: TGCGCCAGCAGTTTAATACCCAACAGGGGGCTCATGTCGGGAGAGACCCAGTACTTC
size: .; J: TRBJ2-3; D: TRBD2; V: TRBV6-1; CDR3: CASSEDILASGRAVADTQYF; DNA: TGTGCCAGCAGTGAAGATATTTTGGCTAGCGGGAGGGCCGTCGCAGATACGCAGTATTTT
size: .; J: TRBJ1-5; D: TRBD1; V: TRBV24-1; CDR3: CATSAPGQGRQPQHF; DNA: TGTGCCACCAGCGCACCGGGACAGGGTCGTCAGCCCCAGCATTTT